This TCR beta chain was profiled in a study of T cell repertoires in cytomegalovirus infection. Turning to the study itself: CMV epitopes in the study were HLA-C-restricted (recently identified) and HLA-B-restricted (well studied). The study's findings and limits: Carriers of CMV and the relevant HLA type were discriminated by public TCR beta frequency. There were HLA-C-restricted CMV-specific TCR beta clonotypes dominating the ex vivo response.

This CDR3 is 15 amino acids long. Germline V gene data show CDR1 as MNHNS and CDR2 as SASEGT. With regard to this clonotype: Its cognate antigen is unknown. Germline and junction disagree at one end, which may indicate a read error.

TCRdb used MiXCR to reprocess the reads, holding one entry per CDR3 protein. Of hundreds of thousands of distinct CDR3 sequences listed, roughly 46% are singletons. The receptor's source is a human donor in good health (CMV status not recorded). Some clones in this sample may be carry-over from other donors' samples. Sequenced here: cultured PBMCs, sampled from culture after CMV antigen stimulation. The V gene is TRBV6-1, the J gene TRBJ1-1; TRBD1 might be the D (6 bases). CDR3 residues: CASIEFGGLNTEAFF. The CDR3 region has the DNA TGTGCCAGCATTGAATTCGGGGGCTTGAACACTGAAGCTTTCTTT.